This T cell receptor (beta chain) was sequenced during a study of T cell responses to AZD1222 COVID-19 vaccine. On the study more broadly: Second doses were pooled across both intervals (about 4 or about 12 weeks).

The study, taken as a whole, reports: A rise in Spike-specific TCR breadth and depth followed two AZD1222 doses. Donors were chiefly white British, with a greater number of females, and clonal diversity was perhaps underestimated. Along spike, vaccine-associated CD4 TCRs were found throughout, with dominance at 160-218 and 743-854.

V was clipped by 6 bases and J by 2 bases, with 20 bases between them. The CDR3 consists of 16 residues. CDR1 is SEHNR and CDR2 is FQNEAQ in the germline V gene (reference sequence). Method: immunoSEQ multiplex PCR; TCRdb's copy keeps in-frame clones and lacks some. Among fewer than 150,000 clones, about 91% were seen once, and the ten largest hold nearly 3.5%. Regarding this clone: Its antigen is not identified.

This TCR was sampled from an adult in good health. Sample: peripheral blood, taken on day 0 of AZD1222 vaccination. This sequence joins TRBV7-9 and TRBJ2-7; D could derive from TRBD1 or TRBD2 (6 bases each). The CDR3 protein is CASSHAEGDLTYEQYF. The CDR3 DNA sequence: TGTGCCAGCAGTCACGCGGAGGGGGACCTCACCTACGAGCAGTACTTC.